Listed below are T cell receptor beta chains from one sample, sequenced in a study of blood T cell repertoires in COVID-19. TCRdb keeps only in-frame clones here, not all; method: immunoSEQ multiplex PCR. The sample lists around 19,000 clones; 89% were seen once. The sequencing input was peripheral blood. These receptors were collected from a human donor in a cohort sampled during active COVID-19. Each CDR3 is given with its conserved first and last residue. Fields, in order: D gene, V gene, clone size, J gene, CDR3 protein, CDR3 DNA. A D gene is named only where the DNA matches it firmly. Clone size is given for some rows only: seen once, a few or many times, or a class if the clone is expanded.

-	TRBV6-5	-	TRBJ1-6	CASRDGQQYNSPLHF	TGTGCCAGCAGAGATGGACAGCAATATAATTCACCCCTCCACTTT
TRBD1	TRBV28	-	TRBJ2-7	CASSLGTGNDEQYF	TGTGCCAGCAGTTTAGGGACAGGGAACGACGAGCAGTACTTC
TRBD1	TRBV5-6	-	TRBJ1-1	CASSWGPGQDLAEAFF	TGTGCCAGCAGCTGGGGACCGGGACAGGACCTCGCTGAAGCTTTCTTT
TRBD1	TRBV11-3	-	TRBJ2-6	CASKGDRGDSSGANVLTF	TGTGCCAGCAAGGGGGACAGGGGAGATAGCTCTGGGGCCAACGTCCTGACTTTC
-	TRBV18	-	TRBJ1-5	CASSPYREPQHF	TGTGCCAGCTCACCCTACAGGGAGCCCCAGCATTTT
TRBD1	TRBV28	-	TRBJ1-6	CASSHDRGHSPLHF	TGTGCCAGCAGTCATGACAGGGGACACTCACCCCTCCACTTT
TRBD1	TRBV2	-	TRBJ1-4	CASGVTGVNEKLFF	TGTGCCAGCGGGGTGACAGGGGTTAATGAAAAACTGTTTTTT
-	TRBV2	-	TRBJ1-3	CASSEAANTIYF	TGTGCCAGCAGTGAAGCAGCAAACACCATATATTTT
TRBD1	TRBV5-1	-	TRBJ1-1	CASSLTGVEAFF	TGCGCCAGCAGCCTTACAGGGGTTGAAGCTTTCTTT
-	TRBV3-1/TRBV3-2	few	TRBJ1-2	CASSQDALYGYTF	TGTGCCAGCAGCCAAGACGCACTCTATGGCTACACCTTC
-	TRBV28	-	TRBJ2-3	CASSPRGDPDTQYF	TGTGCCAGCAGTCCCCGCGGGGATCCAGATACGCAGTATTTT
-	TRBV14	-	TRBJ2-7	CASSQVLKAYEQYF	TGTGCCAGCAGCCAAGTACTAAAAGCCTACGAGCAGTACTTC
-	TRBV29-1	-	TRBJ2-1	CSAPKGGGHNEQFF	TGCAGCGCTCCTAAAGGGGGGGGGCACAATGAGCAGTTCTTC
-	TRBV30	-	TRBJ2-1	CAWSVRLSKDNEQFF	TGTGCCTGGAGTGTACGACTCTCTAAGGACAATGAGCAGTTCTTC
-	TRBV6-5	-	TRBJ2-1	CASTQRNEQFF	TGTGCCAGCACTCAGCGCAATGAGCAGTTCTTC
-	TRBV12-3/TRBV12-4	-	TRBJ2-5	CASSPFVQETQYF	TGTGCCAGCAGTCCGTTTGTCCAAGAGACCCAGTACTTC
-	TRBV5-1	few	TRBJ2-1	CASRGTHPSYNEQFF	TGCGCCAGCAGAGGGACACATCCCTCCTACAATGAGCAGTTCTTC
TRBD1	TRBV6-2/TRBV6-3	-	TRBJ2-7	CASSFPTDRGLITSFYEQYF	TGTGCCAGCAGTTTCCCCACGGACAGGGGGCTCATAACCTCTTTCTACGAGCAGTACTTC
TRBD1	TRBV2	-	TRBJ1-2	CASISGGSGYTF	TGTGCCAGCATTTCAGGGGGCTCTGGCTACACCTTC
-	TRBV7-9	few	TRBJ1-1	CASSFQNTEAFF	TGTGCCAGCAGCTTTCAGAACACTGAAGCTTTCTTT
-	TRBV2	-	TRBJ1-1	CASSENRVSEAFF	TGTGCCAGCAGTGAAAACAGGGTCTCAGAGGCTTTCTTT
TRBD1	TRBV30	-	TRBJ1-2	CAWSEGGAYGYTF	TGTGCCTGGAGTGAAGGGGGCGCCTATGGCTACACCTTC
-	TRBV12-3/TRBV12-4	-	TRBJ2-1	CASSPTREQFF	TGTGCCAGCAGCCCTACGAGGGAGCAGTTCTTC